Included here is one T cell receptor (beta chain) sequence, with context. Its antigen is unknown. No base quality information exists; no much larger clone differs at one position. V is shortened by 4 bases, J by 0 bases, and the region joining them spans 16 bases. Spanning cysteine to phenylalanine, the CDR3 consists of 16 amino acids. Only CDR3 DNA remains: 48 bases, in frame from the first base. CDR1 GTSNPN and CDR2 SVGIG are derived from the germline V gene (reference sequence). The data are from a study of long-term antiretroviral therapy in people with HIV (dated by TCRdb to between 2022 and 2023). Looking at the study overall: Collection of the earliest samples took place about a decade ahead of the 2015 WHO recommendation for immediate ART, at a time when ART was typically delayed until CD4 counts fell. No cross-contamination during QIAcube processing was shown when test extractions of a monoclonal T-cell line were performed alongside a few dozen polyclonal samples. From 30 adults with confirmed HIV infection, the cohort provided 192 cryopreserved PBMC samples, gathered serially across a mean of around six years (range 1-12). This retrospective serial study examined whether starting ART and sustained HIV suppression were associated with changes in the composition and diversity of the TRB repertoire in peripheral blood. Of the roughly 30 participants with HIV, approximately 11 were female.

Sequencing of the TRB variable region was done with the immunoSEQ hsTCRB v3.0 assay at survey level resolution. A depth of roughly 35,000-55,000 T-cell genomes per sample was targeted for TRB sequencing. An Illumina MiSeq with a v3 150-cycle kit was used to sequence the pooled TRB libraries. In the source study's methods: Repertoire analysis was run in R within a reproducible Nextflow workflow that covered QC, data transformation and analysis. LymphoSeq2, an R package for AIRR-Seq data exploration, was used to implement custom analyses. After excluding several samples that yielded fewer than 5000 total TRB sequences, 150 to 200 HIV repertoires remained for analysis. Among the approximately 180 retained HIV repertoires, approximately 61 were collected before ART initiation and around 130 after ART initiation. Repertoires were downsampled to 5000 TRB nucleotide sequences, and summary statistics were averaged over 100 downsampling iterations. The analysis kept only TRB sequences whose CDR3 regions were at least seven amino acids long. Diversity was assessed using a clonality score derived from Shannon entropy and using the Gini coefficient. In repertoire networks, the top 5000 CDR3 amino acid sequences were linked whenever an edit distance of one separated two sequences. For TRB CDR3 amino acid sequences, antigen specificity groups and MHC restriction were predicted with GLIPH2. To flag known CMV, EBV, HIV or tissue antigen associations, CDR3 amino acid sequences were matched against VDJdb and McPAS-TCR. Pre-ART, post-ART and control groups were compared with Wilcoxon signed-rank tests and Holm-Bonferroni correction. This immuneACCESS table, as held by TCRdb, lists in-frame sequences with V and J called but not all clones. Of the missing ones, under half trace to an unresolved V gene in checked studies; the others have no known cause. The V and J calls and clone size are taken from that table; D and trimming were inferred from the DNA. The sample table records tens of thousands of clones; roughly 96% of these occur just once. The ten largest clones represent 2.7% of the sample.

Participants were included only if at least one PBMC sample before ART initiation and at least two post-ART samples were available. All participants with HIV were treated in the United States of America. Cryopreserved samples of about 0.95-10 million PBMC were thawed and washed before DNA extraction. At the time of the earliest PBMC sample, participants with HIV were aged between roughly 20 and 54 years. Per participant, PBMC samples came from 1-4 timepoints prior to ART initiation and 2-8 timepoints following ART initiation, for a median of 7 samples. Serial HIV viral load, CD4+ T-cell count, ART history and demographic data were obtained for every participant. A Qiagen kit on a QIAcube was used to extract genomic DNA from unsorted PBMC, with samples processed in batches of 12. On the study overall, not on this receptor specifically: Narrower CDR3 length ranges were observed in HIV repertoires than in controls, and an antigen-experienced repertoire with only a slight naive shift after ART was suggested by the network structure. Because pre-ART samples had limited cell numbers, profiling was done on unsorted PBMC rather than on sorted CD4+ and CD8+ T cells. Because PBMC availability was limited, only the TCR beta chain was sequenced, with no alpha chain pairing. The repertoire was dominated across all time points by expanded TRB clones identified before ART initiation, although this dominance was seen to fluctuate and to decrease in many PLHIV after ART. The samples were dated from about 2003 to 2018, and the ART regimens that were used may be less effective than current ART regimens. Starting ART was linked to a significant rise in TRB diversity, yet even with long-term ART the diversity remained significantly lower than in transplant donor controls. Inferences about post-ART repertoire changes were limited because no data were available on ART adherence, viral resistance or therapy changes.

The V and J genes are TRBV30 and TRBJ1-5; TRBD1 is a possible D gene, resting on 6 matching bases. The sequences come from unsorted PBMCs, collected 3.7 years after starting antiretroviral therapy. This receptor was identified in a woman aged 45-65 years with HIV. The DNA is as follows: TGTGCCTGGACTCTAAAGGGGGGCTATAGCAATCAGCCCCAGCATTTT. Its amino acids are CAWTLKGGYSNQPQHF.